The 13 T cell receptor beta chains presented below share a single source sample, sequenced in a study of post-analysis software for immune sequencing data. For these TCRs, the target antigens are not known. Carried by the TCR beta cDNA libraries were unique molecular identifiers. TCRdb passed the PCR reads through MiXCR, listing each CDR3 protein once. The sample holds around 440,000 distinct CDR3 sequences; approximately 45% are singletons and the top ten take around an eighth. Notes on the study in general: Patients used a few TRBV segments, including TRBV5-6, TRBV5-1 and TRBV20-1, more often than controls.

The material sequenced was blood. The receptors were sampled from a girl under 18 with multiple sclerosis.

This clonotype came up a few times. This chain joins TRBV7-2 and TRBJ2-5; 11 nucleotides match TRBD2. V shed 5 bases and J 7 bases; nucleotides not matched to a gene: 12. CDR3 length: 16 residues. In germline, CDR1 is SGHTA, CDR2 FQGNSA. The DNA of the CDR3 is TGTGCCAGCAGCCCTCTGACTAGCGGGACTAAGATGACCCAGTACTTC. This codes for CASSPLTSGTKMTQYF.

This clonotype was observed a few times. This chain joins TRBV7-2 and TRBJ2-7; 9 nucleotides match TRBD1. CDR1 SGHTA and CDR2 FQGNSA come from the germline V gene. V shed 5 bases, J shed 4 bases, and the junction held 3 bases outside the gene matches. The CDR3 totals 13 residues. The DNA of the CDR3 is TGTGCCAGCAGCAACAGGGGGCGGTACGAGCAGTACTTC. Translated, it gives CASSNRGRYEQYF.

V gene TRBV5-6 combines with J gene TRBJ2-3; D may be TRBD1 (6 bases). V dropped 1 base and J dropped 9 bases, with 21 bases sitting between them. CDR3 size: 16 residues. Germline V gene lookup returns CDR1 SGHDT and CDR2 YYEEEE. The CDR3 region has the DNA TGTGCCAGCAGCTTGACGGTCGGGCAGGGGCTGACAACGCAGTATTTT. As protein: CASSLTVGQGLTTQYF.

V and J are TRBV5-1 and TRBJ2-1; D might be TRBD2 (5 bases). V was pared by 0 bases and J by 3 bases, with 13 bases between. This CDR3 has 16 amino acids. Germline assignment: CDR1 SGHRS and CDR2 YFSETQ. In DNA, the CDR3 is TGCGCCAGCAGCTTGGTTCCGGAGGTAGGCTACAATGAGCAGTTCTTC. It specifies CASSLVPEVGYNEQFF.

This chain joins TRBV20-1 and TRBJ2-7; TRBD1 or TRBD2 may be the D gene (5 bases each). The CDR3 is 14 residues long. V lost 1 base and J lost 3, with 13 bases in between. In germline, CDR1 is DFQATT, CDR2 SNEGSKA (reference sequence). CDR3 bases: TGCAGTGCTAGAGGACAGAGGGTGATCTACGAGCAGTACTTC. Protein: CSARGQRVIYEQYF.

A few counts support this clonotype. The chain recombines TRBV6-2 or TRBV6-3 with TRBJ2-1; 7 bases fit TRBD2. V was clipped by 2 bases and J by 4 bases; unmatched bases: 5. The CDR3 is 15 amino acids. CDR1 is MNHEY and CDR2 is SVGEGT in the germline V gene. The CDR3 sequence is CASSYRDYPYNEQFF. The CDR3, as DNA: TGTGCCAGCAGTTACCGGGACTACCCGTACAATGAGCAGTTCTTC.

V is TRBV20-1 and J is TRBJ2-1; TRBD2 matches 7 bases. The CDR3 has 15 residues. Germline CDR1 is DFQATT and CDR2 is SNEGSKA (reference sequence). The J segment lost 1 base and the V segment lost 5 bases, leaving 8 bases of the junction unmatched. DNA for the CDR3: TGCAGTGCTCCCAGGACTAGGAGGTCCTACAATGAGCAGTTCTTC. This codes for CSAPRTRRSYNEQFF.

The chain links TRBV20-1 to TRBJ2-5; D is unresolved. From germline, CDR1 is DFQATT and CDR2 SNEGSKA (reference sequence). Trimming left V 8 bases short and J 3 bases short, with 16 bases between. This CDR3 has 13 amino acids. This CDR3 reads CSTLGWAEETQYF. CDR3 DNA: TGCAGTACCCTGGGCTGGGCTGAAGAGACCCAGTACTTC.

V gene TRBV20-1 combines with J gene TRBJ1-6, with D unresolved. The length of the CDR3 is 15 residues. Germline values: CDR1 DFQATT, CDR2 SNEGSKA (reference sequence). Trimming shortened V by 0 bases and J by 5 bases, and 11 bases separated the two germline ends. The CDR3 nucleotides read TGCAGTGCTAGAGAGCGGGTAACGGATAATTCACCCCTCCACTTT. Translation gives CSARERVTDNSPLHF.

V usage is TRBV29-1 and J usage is TRBJ2-7; D possibly corresponds to TRBD2 (5 bases). V was trimmed by 6 bases and J by 0 bases, leaving 15 bases between them. The CDR3 is 14 amino acids. Germline V gene sequence: CDR1 SQVTM, CDR2 ANQGSEA. Here the CDR3 DNA reads TGCAGCGTGTATAGCGCCCCGAGCTCCTACGAGCAGTACTTC. Its protein product is CSVYSAPSSYEQYF.

This clonotype occurred a few times. The chain is built from TRBV28 and TRBJ1-2, with D perhaps matching TRBD1 (5 bases). V lost 5 bases and J lost 4, with 17 bases in between. The CDR3 loop spans 15 amino acids. The germline CDR1 and CDR2 sequences are MDHEN and SYDVKM. The CDR3 DNA is TGTGCCAGCAGTCCAGGCGGGGGGAGAGGCTATGGCTACACCTTC. This encodes CASSPGGGRGYGYTF.

This chain uses TRBV5-1 with TRBJ2-6; D is ambiguous. Germline CDR1 is SGHRS and CDR2 is YFSETQ. Deletions cut 0 bases from V and 0 bases from J, with 13 bases between. The CDR3 runs 18 residues. The DNA of the CDR3 is TGCGCCAGCAGCTTGGATTTGGATTATTCCTCTGGGGCCAACGTCCTGACTTTC. This encodes CASSLDLDYSSGANVLTF. The whole variable domain, remainder taken from reference TRBV5-1 and TRBJ2-6, is KAGVTQTPRYLIKTRGQQVTLSCSPISGHRSVSWYQQTPGQGLQFLFEYFSETQRNKGNFPGRFSGRQFSNSRSEMNVSTLELGDSALYLCASSLDLDYSSGANVLTFGAGSRLTVL.

The rearrangement joins TRBV28 to TRBJ2-4; the D call may be TRBD1 or TRBD2 (5 bases each). The CDR3 length is 16 residues. V lost 4 bases, J lost 2 bases, and 15 bases lay in between. Per the germline V gene, CDR1 is MDHEN and CDR2 is SYDVKM. The CDR3 bases are TGTGCCAGCAGTTCCGGACGGGGCCTTACCAAAAACATTCAGTACTTC. Translation: CASSSGRGLTKNIQYF.